A single sample gave rise to the 32 T cell receptor beta chains below, sequenced in a study of blood T cells in healthy people across ages. Primed by a sample-barcoded 5' primer and a J-beta primer mix, a second PCR proceeded for 7 to 11 cycles. MiXCR was run by TCRdb on the 5' RACE reads, yielding one entry per CDR3 protein. The sample gives 1.4 million to 1.5 million distinct CDR3 sequences, 40% to 50% of which show up once; under 8% is in the top ten. What was sequenced was blood. The receptor source for this set is a woman aged 18-29 years in good health.

This chain links TRBV28 with TRBJ1-2; maybe TRBD1 (6 bases). Trimming stripped 8 bases from V and 5 bases from J, with 15 bases between. Germline-derived CDR1 and CDR2 are MDHEN and SYDVKM. The CDR3 is 13 amino acids. The CDR3 DNA reads TGTGCCAGCCGGGAGGCAGGGGAATATGGCTACACCTTC. Its protein is CASREAGEYGYTF.

The rearrangement uses TRBV7-8 and TRBJ1-4; D may be TRBD1 (6 bases). Germline V gives CDR1 SGHVS, CDR2 FQNEAQ. The ends were cut back, 5 bases at V and 0 bases at J, with 10 bases in the middle. The CDR3 extends over 15 amino acids. The CDR3 reads CASSKGGATNEKLFF. The CDR3, as DNA: TGTGCCAGCAGCAAAGGGGGGGCAACTAATGAAAAACTGTTTTTT.

The chain couples TRBV12-3 or TRBV12-4 to TRBJ2-2; D unresolved. V was pared by 0 bases and J by 6 bases, with 8 bases between. The CDR3 is 14 residues long. CDR3 coding DNA: TGTGCCAGCAGTTTAGCTTTGGGCGCCGGGGAGCTGTTTTTT. Translating it yields CASSLALGAGELFF.

The rearrangement uses TRBV10-3 and TRBJ1-2, with D possibly matching TRBD1 (6 bases). The length of the CDR3 is 14 residues. Germline-derived CDR1 and CDR2 are ENHRY and SYGVKD. The V end was cut by 4 bases, the J end by 4 bases, with 13 bases between. The CDR3 nucleotides read TGTGCCATCAGTGGCGAAGGACAGATCTATGGCTACACCTTC. Translated: CAISGEGQIYGYTF.

In its sample, this clonotype was seen many times. The chain combines TRBV20-1 with TRBJ2-5; no definite D call. This CDR3 has 13 amino acids. Germline V gene sequence: CDR1 DFQATT, CDR2 SNEGSKA (reference sequence). The V end lost 5 bases, the J end lost 5 bases, and 15 bases lay between the germline ends. The CDR3 DNA reads as TGCAGTGCTCACCGGGCCCCTATGGAGACCCAGTACTTC. Translating gives CSAHRAPMETQYF.

The chain uses TRBV11-2 and TRBJ2-4, with 12 bases fitting TRBD2. Germline loops: CDR1 SGHAT, CDR2 FQNNGV. V gave up 4 bases and J gave up 7 bases; unmatched junction bases: 14. CDR3 length: 18 residues. The DNA of the CDR3 is TGTGCCAGCAGCTCTGACGGGGCTAGCGGGAGGGCCTGGAACATTCAGTACTTC. Its protein is CASSSDGASGRAWNIQYF.

There are many counts of this clonotype. The chain employs TRBV10-3 and TRBJ1-2, with unresolved D. Per the germline V gene, CDR1 is ENHRY and CDR2 is SYGVKD. The V and J ends lost 4 bases and 7 bases respectively, with 7 bases between them. The CDR3 runs to 11 residues. CDR3 sequence: CAISGGSGYTF. The CDR3, as DNA: TGTGCCATCAGTGGCGGGTCTGGCTACACCTTC.

V gene TRBV10-1 combines with J gene TRBJ1-4; D unresolved. The V gene lost 0 bases and the J gene lost 3 bases, with 5 bases spanning the gap. The CDR3 is 14 amino acids. Germline-derived CDR1 and CDR2 are WNHNN and SYGVQD (reference sequence). CDR3 loop: CASSESTANEKLFF. CDR3 DNA sequence: TGCGCCAGCAGTGAGTCAACGGCTAATGAAAAACTGTTTTTT.

This clonotype was seen a handful of times. The chain carries TRBV29-1 and TRBJ1-1; unclear D gene. Germline values: CDR1 SQVTM, CDR2 ANQGSEA. The CDR3 is made up of 14 amino acids. Trimming cost V 8 bases and J 1 base, with 17 bases left between them. Here the CDR3 DNA reads TGCAGCCTAAACTCGGGCAGCAAGAACACTGAAGCTTTCTTT. This sequence encodes CSLNSGSKNTEAFF.

The chain has TRBV27 and TRBJ2-5; D is unclear. The germline gives CDR1 MNHEY, CDR2 SMNVEV (reference sequence). CDR3 length: 14 residues. V lost 5 bases and J lost 2, with 12 bases in between. The CDR3 coding sequence is TGTGCCAGCAGTGCGAAGGTCGGACAAGAGACCCAGTACTTC. Protein sequence: CASSAKVGQETQYF.

This clonotype was found a few times. V and J are TRBV10-3 and TRBJ2-3, with a possible D match to TRBD2 (6 bases). The CDR3 has 16 amino acids. Trimming left V 4 bases short and J 1 base short, with 15 bases between. Germline CDR1 is ENHRY and CDR2 is SYGVKD. CDR3 sequence reads: CAISGSTGGGTDTQYF. In DNA form, the CDR3 reads TGTGCCATCAGTGGATCAACCGGGGGAGGCACAGATACGCAGTATTTT.

The chain is built from TRBV5-1 and TRBJ2-7; 9 positions agree with TRBD1. V dropped 4 bases and J dropped 6; count of bases not matched to a gene: 11. Germline values: CDR1 SGHRS, CDR2 YFSETQ. The CDR3 runs 15 residues. For the CDR3, the DNA is TGCGCCAGCAGCCAAACGGACAGGGGTTTGGTCGAGCAGTACTTC. This codes for CASSQTDRGLVEQYF. Filled out from reference TRBV5-1 and TRBJ2-7, the complete variable domain reads KAGVTQTPRYLIKTRGQQVTLSCSPISGHRSVSWYQQTPGQGLQFLFEYFSETQRNKGNFPGRFSGRQFSNSRSEMNVSTLELGDSALYLCASSQTDRGLVEQYFGPGTRLTVT.

The chain employs TRBV30 and TRBJ2-2; TRBD2 might be the D (6 bases). With 3 bases removed from V and 0 bases from J, the gap between germline ends came to 11 bases. This CDR3 contains 15 residues. Per germline, CDR1 GTSNPN and CDR2 SVGIG (reference sequence). The CDR3 DNA sequence: TGTGCCTGGAGGGGGGGTCGGTCGAACACCGGGGAGCTGTTTTTT. Translated: CAWRGGRSNTGELFF. Full variable domain (missing parts from reference TRBV30 and TRBJ2-2): SQTIHQWPATLVQPVGSPLSLECTVEGTSNPNLYWYRQAAGRGLQLLFYSVGIGQISSEVPQNLSASRPQDRQFILSSKKLLLSDSGFYLCAWRGGRSNTGELFFGEGSRLTVL.

V gene TRBV29-1 combines with J gene TRBJ2-7; TRBD1 or TRBD2 may be the D gene (5 bases each). Germline V lookup: CDR1 SQVTM, CDR2 ANQGSEA. There are 14 residues in the CDR3. Trimming cost V 6 bases and J 0 bases, with 15 bases left between them. CDR3 nucleotides: TGCAGCGTGCGAAAGGCCGGGACCTCCTACGAGCAGTACTTC. As protein: CSVRKAGTSYEQYF.

This clonotype was found a few times. This chain uses TRBV4-2 with TRBJ2-3, with D hard to call. The germline CDR1 and CDR2 sequences are LGHNA and YNFKEQ. The V end lost 1 base, the J end lost 6 bases, and 20 bases lay between the germline ends. The CDR3 is 17 amino acids. The chain's CDR3 is CASSQGLDLGYDDTQYF. The CDR3 region has the DNA TGTGCCAGCAGCCAAGGTTTAGATCTGGGATATGACGATACGCAGTATTTT.

The rearrangement links TRBV18 to TRBJ2-1; D may be TRBD2 (6 bases). The V and J ends lost 0 bases and 4 bases respectively, with 13 bases between them. CDR3 length: 16 residues. Per germline, CDR1 KGHSH and CDR2 LQKENI. The chain's CDR3 is CASSPPGGGSYNEQFF. The CDR3 coding sequence is TGTGCCAGCTCACCACCGGGGGGAGGTTCATACAATGAGCAGTTCTTC. The full variable domain, rest sourced from reference TRBV18 and TRBJ2-1, is NAGVMQNPRHLVRRRGQEARLRCSPMKGHSHVYWYRQLPEEGLKFMVYLQKENIIDESGMPKERFSAEFPKEGPSILRIQQVVRGDSAAYFCASSPPGGGSYNEQFFGPGTRLTVL.

V usage is TRBV27 and J usage is TRBJ1-6; TRBD1 might be the D (5 bases). Per the germline V gene, CDR1 is MNHEY and CDR2 is SMNVEV (reference sequence). V was trimmed by 3 bases and J by 0 bases, leaving 12 bases between them. This CDR3 contains 17 residues. CDR3 region: CASSFGTGNSYNSPLHF. The CDR3 DNA is TGTGCCAGCAGTTTCGGGACGGGGAACTCCTATAATTCACCCCTCCACTTT.

V is TRBV28 and J is TRBJ1-4, with a possible D match to TRBD1 (5 bases). V lost 9 bases and J lost 0, with 26 bases in between. The CDR3 totals 19 residues. Germline-derived CDR1 and CDR2 are MDHEN and SYDVKM. The CDR3, as DNA: TGTGCCAGTAGCCCCCCGGGACCTTCAACTTTCGCAACTAATGAAAAACTGTTTTTT. Protein: CASSPPGPSTFATNEKLFF.

This clonotype was detected only a few times. The chain uses TRBV6-1 and TRBJ1-6; 7 nucleotides match TRBD1. The CDR3 is made up of 18 amino acids. Germline V lookup: CDR1 MNHNS, CDR2 SASEGT. The J segment lost 3 bases and the V segment lost 8 bases, leaving 16 bases of the junction unmatched. The CDR3 nucleotides read TGTGCCAGCCTCCCGGGGCACCGAGGGACAGTCTATAATTCACCCCTCCACTTT. As protein: CASLPGHRGTVYNSPLHF.

This clonotype has a count of ten or more. This rearrangement joins TRBV12-3 or TRBV12-4 to TRBJ1-2; 7 bases line up with TRBD1. This CDR3 contains 14 residues. The V segment lost 1 base and the J segment 2 bases; nucleotides outside the gene matches: 1. CDR3 bases: TGTGCCAGCAGTTTAGGACAGGGAAACTATGGCTACACCTTC. As protein: CASSLGQGNYGYTF.

This clonotype was seen only a few times. The chain uses TRBV6-2 or TRBV6-3 and TRBJ2-3; 11 bases agree with TRBD2. Germline loops: CDR1 MNHEY, CDR2 SVGEGT. The V gene end was trimmed by 10 bases and the J gene end by 0 bases; junction bases not matched to a gene: 12. This CDR3 has 17 amino acids. As DNA, the CDR3 is TGTGCCACCATACTAGCGGGGGTATTCACTAGCACAGATACGCAGTATTTT. This gives the protein CATILAGVFTSTDTQYF.

The CDR3 DNA sequence: TGTGCCAGCAGCCCCCCCTTATTGGGGGACACTGAAGCTTTCTTT. This gives the protein CASSPPLLGDTEAFF. V is TRBV4-2 and J is TRBJ1-1, with a tentative D call TRBD1 (5 bases). Germline values: CDR1 LGHNA, CDR2 YNFKEQ. Trimming took off 4 bases at V and 3 bases at J, with 15 bases between the two ends. The CDR3 totals 15 residues.

The chain combines TRBV28 with TRBJ2-1; a weak D match, TRBD1 (5 bases). The V and J ends lost 6 bases and 7 bases respectively, with 19 bases between them. CDR1 is MDHEN and CDR2 is SYDVKM in the germline V gene. This CDR3 has 15 amino acids. The CDR3 DNA reads TGTGCCAGCAGGGTCCAGGGAAAGGGTTGGAATGAGCAGTTCTTC. It yields the protein CASRVQGKGWNEQFF.

The rearrangement uses TRBV15 and TRBJ2-5, with 8 positions matching TRBD1. V lost 1 base to trimming and J lost 5 bases; unmatched junction nucleotides: 6. This CDR3 is 15 amino acids long. Germline V lookup: CDR1 LNHNV, CDR2 YYDKDF (reference sequence). This CDR3 reads CATSRGGQGAETQYF. The CDR3, as DNA: TGTGCCACCAGCAGAGGTGGACAGGGTGCGGAGACCCAGTACTTC.

This clonotype was detected a few times. Germline and junction disagree at one end, which may indicate a read error. J is TRBJ1-6 and V is TRBV12-3 or TRBV12-4; D ambiguous. The CDR3 length is 14 residues. As DNA, the CDR3 is TGTGCCAGCAGTCCACGACTCCCAAACTCACCCCCCCACTTT. It translates to CASSPRLPNSPPHF.

The V gene is TRBV7-9, the J gene TRBJ2-5; 9 bases are a match to TRBD2. Germline-derived CDR1 and CDR2 are SEHNR and FQNEAQ (reference sequence). The CDR3 covers 17 residues. V trimming: 4 bases; J trimming: 0 bases; junction bases outside the gene matches: 9. The CDR3 region is CASSSRLAGTYQETQYF. The CDR3 DNA reads as TGTGCCAGCAGCTCGAGGCTAGCGGGGACGTACCAAGAGACCCAGTACTTC.

The V and J genes are TRBV15 and TRBJ1-4; 8 nucleotides align to TRBD1. With 3 bases clipped from V and 4 bases from J, the junction kept 13 bases outside the gene matches. Per germline, CDR1 LNHNV and CDR2 YYDKDF (reference sequence). The CDR3 is made up of 18 amino acids. The CDR3 DNA follows: TGTGCCACCAGCAGCGGACAGGGTGGTGGAGGAGGTAATGAAAAACTGTTTTTT. Encoded protein: CATSSGQGGGGGNEKLFF.

This clonotype was seen at least ten times. The chain couples TRBV2 to TRBJ1-2, with unresolved D. CDR3 size: 13 residues. V was pared by 4 bases and J by 2 bases, with 8 bases between. Germline V CDR1 and CDR2: SNHLY, FYNNEI. The CDR3 is CASSADGNYGYTF. The CDR3 region has the DNA TGTGCCAGCAGTGCGGACGGAAACTATGGCTACACCTTC.

The chain is built from TRBV4-1 and TRBJ2-3, with 10 bases matching TRBD2. Trimming cost V 0 bases and J 1 base; bases outside gene matches: 7. The germline V gene encodes CDR1 MGHRA and CDR2 YSYEKL. This CDR3 comprises 18 residues. Here the CDR3 reads CASSQEGPAGGGTDTQYF. The CDR3 DNA follows: TGCGCCAGCAGCCAAGAGGGTCCAGCGGGGGGGGGCACAGATACGCAGTATTTT.

The gene calls are TRBV21-1 and TRBJ2-5; whether TRBD2, the table's D call, matches the DNA was not checked. TRBV21-1 is shown as a pseudogene. The CDR3 loop spans 16 amino acids. CDR3 in DNA: TGTGCCAGCAGCCTGACTAGCGGGGGGTGCCAAGAGACCCAGTACTTC. Protein: CASSLTSGGCQETQYF.

The V gene is TRBV12-3 or TRBV12-4, the J gene TRBJ2-7; TRBD2 matches at 8 bases. V lost 5 bases and J lost 0; bases outside the gene matches: 6. The CDR3 is 15 residues long. CDR3 coding DNA: TGTGCCAGCAGTCCATTTGGGACTAGCTCCTACGAGCAGTACTTC. Translating gives CASSPFGTSSYEQYF.

The chain employs TRBV7-2 and TRBJ2-3; D is perhaps TRBD2 (6 bases). This CDR3 spans 17 amino acids. Germline V gene lookup returns CDR1 SGHTA and CDR2 FQGNSA. The V end was cut by 5 bases, the J end by 5 bases, with 23 bases between. This CDR3 is CASSAGTRGWRGDTQYF. The CDR3 region has the DNA TGTGCCAGCAGCGCCGGGACTCGCGGGTGGCGGGGAGATACGCAGTATTTT. Full variable domain (rest looked up from reference TRBV7-2 and TRBJ2-3): GAGVSQSPSNKVTEKGKDVELRCDPISGHTALYWYRQSLGQGLEFLIYFQGNSAPDKSGLPSDRFSAERTGGSVSTLTIQRTQQEDSAVYLCASSAGTRGWRGDTQYFGPGTRLTVL.